Listed below are T cell receptor beta chains from one sample, sequenced in a study of persistence of HIV-infected CD4 T cells. Libraries were prepared by immunoSEQ multiplex PCR; TCRdb keeps only in-frame clonotypes and omits some of them. The data contain more than 30,000 clones, over 80% of them singletons. For these receptors, no antigen is known. The material was CD4+ T cells sorted from PBMCs after approximately 20-hour stimulation, obtained from a patient who received antiretroviral therapy. Receptors originate from an adult man with HIV who was CMV-seropositive. Each CDR3 is given with its conserved first and last residue. D genes are given only for firm matches. Not all rows give a size; the values are once, few, many and, for expanded clones, a class.

CASSIEIPSSPLHF TGTGCCAGTAGTATAGAGATCCCGAGTTCACCCCTCCACTTT TRBJ1-6 TRBV19 few .
CASRRGFISGANVLTF TGTGCCAGTAGGAGGGGGTTCATCTCTGGGGCCAACGTCCTGACTTTC TRBJ2-6 TRBV19 once .
CASSRDTYNEQFF TGTGCCAGCAGTAGGGACACTTACAATGAGCAGTTCTTC TRBJ2-1 TRBV2 . .
CASIRSGPGTGELFF TGTGCCAGCATCCGAAGCGGGCCGGGCACCGGGGAGCTGTTTTTT TRBJ2-2 TRBV6-5 . .
CASSENRDRATGELFF TGTGCCAGCAGTGAAAATAGGGACAGGGCCACCGGGGAGCTGTTTTTT TRBJ2-2 TRBV6-1 . TRBD1
CASSLTVYQPQHF TGTGCCAGCAGTTTGACAGTTTATCAGCCCCAGCATTTT TRBJ1-5 TRBV28 . .
CASSARDDTEAFF TGTGCCAGCAGTGCTAGGGACGACACTGAAGCTTTCTTT TRBJ1-1 TRBV6-4 . .
CASSLNVGGRSPLHF TGTGCCAGCAGTTTAAATGTAGGGGGAAGGTCACCCCTCCACTTT TRBJ1-6 TRBV27 few .
CASSSRQGVAFHSGNTIYF TGTGCCAGCAGCTCGCGACAGGGAGTCGCCTTCCACTCTGGAAACACCATATATTTT TRBJ1-3 TRBV7-6 . TRBD1
CASSLTPLGDSEAFF TGTGCCAGCAGCTTAACCCCATTGGGGGACAGCGAAGCTTTCTTT TRBJ1-1 TRBV7-3 few TRBD1
CASSDVKAGGNTGELFF TGCGCCAGCAGTGACGTGAAAGCGGGGGGGAACACCGGGGAGCTGTTTTTT TRBJ2-2 TRBV10-2 . TRBD2
CASSDRQGSEEAFF TGTGCCAGCAGCGACCGACAGGGGTCGGAGGAAGCTTTCTTT TRBJ1-1 TRBV13 . TRBD1
CASSLYTGNLWSNQPQHF TGTGCCAGCAGCCTGTACACAGGGAATTTATGGAGCAATCAGCCCCAGCATTTT TRBJ1-5 TRBV5-8 . .
CASQETGFSYEQYF TGCGCCAGTCAGGAGACAGGGTTCTCCTACGAGCAGTACTTC TRBJ2-7 TRBV10-1 . TRBD1
CASSQDLGGGRNEQFF TGCGCCAGCAGCCAAGATCTAGGGGGAGGGCGCAATGAGCAGTTCTTC TRBJ2-1 TRBV4-1 . .
CASSHYMNTEAFF TGCGCCAGCAGCCACTACATGAACACTGAAGCTTTCTTT TRBJ1-1 TRBV4-1 few .
CASTPRGLDLLAKNIQYF TGTGCCAGCACCCCCCGGGGGTTAGACCTGCTAGCCAAAAACATTCAGTACTTC TRBJ2-4 TRBV27 . .
CASSLVAEKTQYF TGTGCCAGCAGCTTAGTGGCGGAAAAAACGCAGTATTTT TRBJ2-3 TRBV7-2 . .
CASSGGTSGGAVTDTQYF TGTGCCAGCAGCGGCGGGACTAGCGGGGGGGCCGTCACAGATACGCAGTATTTT TRBJ2-3 TRBV5-4 once TRBD2
CASSLRGVSDTQYF TGTGCCAGCAGCCTTCGGGGGGTATCAGATACGCAGTATTTT TRBJ2-3 TRBV7-6 . TRBD2
CASSYLNSNQPQHF TGTGCCAGCAGTTATCTGAATAGCAATCAGCCCCAGCATTTT TRBJ1-5 TRBV6-1 few .
CASSQQDEKLFF TGTGCCAGCAGTCAACAGGATGAAAAACTGTTTTTT TRBJ1-4 TRBV28 . .
CATSSSGLGGYTF TGTGCCACCAGTTCGTCAGGGCTTGGAGGCTACACCTTC TRBJ1-2 TRBV24-1 . .
CASSYSGGQERGIYF TGTGCCAGCAGTTACTCAGGAGGGCAGGAGCGGGGCATATATTTT TRBJ1-3 TRBV6-5 . .
CASSFGSLTGAFF TGTGCCAGCAGCTTTGGTAGTCTCACTGGAGCTTTCTTT TRBJ1-1 TRBV5-5 . .
CASSSSLNTEAFF TGTGCCAGCAGCTCATCCTTGAACACTGAAGCTTTCTTT TRBJ1-1 TRBV7-8 . .
CASSLEGRGDTQYF TGCGCCAGCAGCTTGGAAGGTAGAGGAGATACGCAGTATTTT TRBJ2-3 TRBV5-1 . .
CASSQELRAPGNEQFF TGTGCCAGCAGCCAAGAATTGAGGGCCCCGGGGAATGAGCAGTTCTTC TRBJ2-1 TRBV4-2 . .
CASTDLSRGLFF TGTGCCAGTACTGACCTGTCGAGGGGTCTGTTTTTT TRBJ1-4 TRBV19 . .
CASSPTGKGEAFF TGTGCCAGCAGCCCAACGGGTAAGGGTGAAGCTTTCTTT TRBJ1-1 TRBV3-1/TRBV3-2 . .
CASSSGQAVNEKLFF TGTGCCAGCAGTTCAGGACAGGCCGTTAATGAAAAACTGTTTTTT TRBJ1-4 TRBV6-5 once TRBD1